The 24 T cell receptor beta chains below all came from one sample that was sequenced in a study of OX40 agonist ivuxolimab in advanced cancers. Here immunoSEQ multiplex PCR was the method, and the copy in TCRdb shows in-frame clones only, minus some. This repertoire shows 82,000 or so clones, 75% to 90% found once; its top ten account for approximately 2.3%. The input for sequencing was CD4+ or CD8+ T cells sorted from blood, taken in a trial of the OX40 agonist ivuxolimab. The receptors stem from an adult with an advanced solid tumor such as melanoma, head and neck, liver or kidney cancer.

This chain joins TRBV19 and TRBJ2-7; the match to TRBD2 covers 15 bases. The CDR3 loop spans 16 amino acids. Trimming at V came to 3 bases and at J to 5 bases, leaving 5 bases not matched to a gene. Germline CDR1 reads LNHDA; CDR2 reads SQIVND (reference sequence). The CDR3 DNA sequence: TGTGCCAGTAGTATGGGACTAGCGGGGGGTCGCCACGAGCAGTACTTC. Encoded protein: CASSMGLAGGRHEQYF. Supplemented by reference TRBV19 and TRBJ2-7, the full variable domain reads DGGITQSPKYLFRKEGQNVTLSCEQNLNHDAMYWYRQDPGQGLRLIYYSQIVNDFQKGDIAEGYSVSREKKESFPLTVTSAQKNPTAFYLCASSMGLAGGRHEQYFGPGTRLTVT.

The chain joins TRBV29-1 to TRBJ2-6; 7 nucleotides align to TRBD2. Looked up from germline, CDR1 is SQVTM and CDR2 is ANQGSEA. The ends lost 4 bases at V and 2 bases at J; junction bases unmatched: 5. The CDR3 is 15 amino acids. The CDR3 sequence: CSVVGEGTGANVLTF. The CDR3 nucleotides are TGCAGCGTTGTCGGGGAGGGGACTGGGGCCAACGTCCTGACTTTC.

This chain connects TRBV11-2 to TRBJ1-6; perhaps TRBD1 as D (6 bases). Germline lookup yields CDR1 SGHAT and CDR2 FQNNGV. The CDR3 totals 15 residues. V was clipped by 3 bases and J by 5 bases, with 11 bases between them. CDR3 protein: CASSFPGDHNSPLHF. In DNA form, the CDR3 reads TGTGCCAGCAGCTTTCCAGGGGACCATAATTCACCCCTCCACTTT.

CDR3 sequence: CASSEGRGDRGPQHF. The CDR3 DNA is TGTGCCAGCAGTGAAGGACGGGGGGACAGGGGGCCCCAGCATTTT. The genes are TRBV6-1 and TRBJ1-5; 10 bases align to TRBD1. From germline, CDR1 is MNHNS and CDR2 SASEGT. Trimming at V came to 1 base and at J to 9 bases, leaving 6 bases not matched to a gene. The CDR3 loop spans 15 amino acids.

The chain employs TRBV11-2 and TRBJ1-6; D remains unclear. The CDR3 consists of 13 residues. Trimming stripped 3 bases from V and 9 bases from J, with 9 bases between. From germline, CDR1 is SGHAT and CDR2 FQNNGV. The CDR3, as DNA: TGTGCCAGCAGCTTCCGCGAAATTTCACCCCTCCACTTT. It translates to CASSFREISPLHF.

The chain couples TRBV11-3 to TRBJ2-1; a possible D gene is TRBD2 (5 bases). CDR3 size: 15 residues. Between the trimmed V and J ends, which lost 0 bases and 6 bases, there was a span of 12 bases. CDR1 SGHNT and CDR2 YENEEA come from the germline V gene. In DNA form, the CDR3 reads TGTGCCAGCAGCTTAGATGGGCGGGCTTTCAATGAGCAGTTCTTC. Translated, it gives CASSLDGRAFNEQFF. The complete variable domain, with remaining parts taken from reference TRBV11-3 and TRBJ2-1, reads EAGVVQSPRYKIIEKKQPVAFWCNPISGHNTLYWYLQNLGQGPELLIRYENEEAVDDSQLPKDRFSAERLKGVDSTLKIQPAELGDSAVYLCASSLDGRAFNEQFFGPGTRLTVL.

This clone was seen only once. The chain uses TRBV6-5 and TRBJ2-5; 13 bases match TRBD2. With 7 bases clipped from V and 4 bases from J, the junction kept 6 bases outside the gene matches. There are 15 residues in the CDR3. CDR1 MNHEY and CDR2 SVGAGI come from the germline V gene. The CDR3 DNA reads TGTGCCAGCACCGGACTAGCGGGGGTTAGAGAGACCCAGTACTTC. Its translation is CASTGLAGVRETQYF.

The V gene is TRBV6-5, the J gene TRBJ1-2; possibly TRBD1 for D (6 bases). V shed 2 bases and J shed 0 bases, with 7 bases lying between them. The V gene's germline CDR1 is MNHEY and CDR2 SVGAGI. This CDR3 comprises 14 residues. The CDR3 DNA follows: TGTGCCAGCAGTTACAGGACAGCTAACTATGGCTACACCTTC. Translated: CASSYRTANYGYTF.

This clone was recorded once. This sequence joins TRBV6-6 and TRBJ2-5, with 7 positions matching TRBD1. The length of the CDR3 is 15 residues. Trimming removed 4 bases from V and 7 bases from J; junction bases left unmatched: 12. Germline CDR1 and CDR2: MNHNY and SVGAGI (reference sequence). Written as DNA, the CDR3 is TGTGCCAGCAGTTTAGCCGGGGCGGCAGGGGGGACCCAGTACTTC. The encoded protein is CASSLAGAAGGTQYF.

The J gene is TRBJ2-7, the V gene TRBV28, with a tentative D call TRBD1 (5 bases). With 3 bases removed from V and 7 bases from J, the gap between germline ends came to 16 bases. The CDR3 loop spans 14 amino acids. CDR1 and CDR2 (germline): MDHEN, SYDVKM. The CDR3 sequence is CASSFVAGIWEQYF. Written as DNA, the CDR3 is TGTGCCAGCAGTTTTGTTGCAGGGATTTGGGAGCAGTACTTC.

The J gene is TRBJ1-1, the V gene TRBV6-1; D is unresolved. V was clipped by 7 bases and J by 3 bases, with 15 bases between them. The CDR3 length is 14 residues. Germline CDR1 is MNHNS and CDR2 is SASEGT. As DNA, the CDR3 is TGTGCCAGCACCCCGGGGAGGAAAGACACTGAAGCTTTCTTT. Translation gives CASTPGRKDTEAFF.

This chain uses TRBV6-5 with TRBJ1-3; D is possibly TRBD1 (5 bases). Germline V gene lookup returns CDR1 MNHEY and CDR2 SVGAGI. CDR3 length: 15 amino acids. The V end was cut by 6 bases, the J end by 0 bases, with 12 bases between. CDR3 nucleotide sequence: TGTGCCAGCAGGTTTACAGGTCTCTCTGGAAACACCATATATTTT. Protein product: CASRFTGLSGNTIYF.

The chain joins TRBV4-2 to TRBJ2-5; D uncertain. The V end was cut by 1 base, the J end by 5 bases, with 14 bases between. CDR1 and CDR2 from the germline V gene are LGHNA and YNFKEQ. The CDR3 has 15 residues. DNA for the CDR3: TGTGCCAGCAGCCAAGTAGGTCCAAGGACGGAGACCCAGTACTTC. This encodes CASSQVGPRTETQYF.

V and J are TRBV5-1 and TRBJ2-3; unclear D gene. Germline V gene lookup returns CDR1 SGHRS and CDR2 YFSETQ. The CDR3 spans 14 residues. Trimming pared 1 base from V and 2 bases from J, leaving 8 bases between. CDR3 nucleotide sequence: TGCGCCAGCAGCTTGTCAGGTTACACAGATACGCAGTATTTT. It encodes CASSLSGYTDTQYF.

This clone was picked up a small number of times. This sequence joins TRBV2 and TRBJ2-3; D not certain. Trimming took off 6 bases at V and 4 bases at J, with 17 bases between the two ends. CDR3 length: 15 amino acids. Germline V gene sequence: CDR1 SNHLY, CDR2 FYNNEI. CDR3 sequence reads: CASRQQQFGADTQYF. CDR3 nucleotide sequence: TGTGCCAGCAGGCAACAGCAGTTTGGGGCAGATACGCAGTATTTT.

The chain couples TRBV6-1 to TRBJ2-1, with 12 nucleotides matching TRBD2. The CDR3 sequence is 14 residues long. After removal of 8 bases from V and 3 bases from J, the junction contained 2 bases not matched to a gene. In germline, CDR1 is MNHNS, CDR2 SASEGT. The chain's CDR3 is CASGLAGLYNEQFF. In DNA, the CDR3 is TGTGCCAGCGGACTAGCGGGACTCTACAATGAGCAGTTCTTC.

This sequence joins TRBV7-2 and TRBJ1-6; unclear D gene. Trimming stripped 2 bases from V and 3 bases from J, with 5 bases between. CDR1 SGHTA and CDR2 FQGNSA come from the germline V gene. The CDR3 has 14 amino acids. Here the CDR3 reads CASSLLSYNSPLHF. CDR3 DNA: TGTGCCAGCAGCTTATTAAGCTATAATTCACCCCTCCACTTT.

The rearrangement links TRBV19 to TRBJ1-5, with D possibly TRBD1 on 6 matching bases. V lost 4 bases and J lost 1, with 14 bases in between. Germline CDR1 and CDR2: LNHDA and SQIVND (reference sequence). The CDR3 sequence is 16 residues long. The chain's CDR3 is CASSSQGSGSNQPQHF. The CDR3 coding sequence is TGTGCCAGTAGTAGTCAGGGGTCGGGGAGCAATCAGCCCCAGCATTTT. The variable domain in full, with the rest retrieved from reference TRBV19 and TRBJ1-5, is DGGITQSPKYLFRKEGQNVTLSCEQNLNHDAMYWYRQDPGQGLRLIYYSQIVNDFQKGDIAEGYSVSREKKESFPLTVTSAQKNPTAFYLCASSSQGSGSNQPQHFGDGTRLSIL.

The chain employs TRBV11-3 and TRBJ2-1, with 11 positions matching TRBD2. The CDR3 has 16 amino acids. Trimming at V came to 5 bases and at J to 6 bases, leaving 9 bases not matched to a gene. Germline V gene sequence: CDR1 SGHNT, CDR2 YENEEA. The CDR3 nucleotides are TGTGCCAGCAGCCGTTCTAGCGGGGGGATCCTCAATGAGCAGTTCTTC. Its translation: CASSRSSGGILNEQFF.

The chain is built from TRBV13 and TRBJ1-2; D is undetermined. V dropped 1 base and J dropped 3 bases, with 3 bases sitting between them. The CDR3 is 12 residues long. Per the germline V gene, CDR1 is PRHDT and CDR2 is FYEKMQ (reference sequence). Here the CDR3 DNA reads TGTGCCAGCAGCTTAGAGGACTATGGCTACACCTTC. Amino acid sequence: CASSLEDYGYTF.

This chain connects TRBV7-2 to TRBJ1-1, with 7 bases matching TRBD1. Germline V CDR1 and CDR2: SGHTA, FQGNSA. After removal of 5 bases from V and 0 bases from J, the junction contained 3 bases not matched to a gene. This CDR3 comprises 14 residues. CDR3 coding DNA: TGTGCCAGCAGCCTCAGGGGGATGAACACTGAAGCTTTCTTT. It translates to CASSLRGMNTEAFF.

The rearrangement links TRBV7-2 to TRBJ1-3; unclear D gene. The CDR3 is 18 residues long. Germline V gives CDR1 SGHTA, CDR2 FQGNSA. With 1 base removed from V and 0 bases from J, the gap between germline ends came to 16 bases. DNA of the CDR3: TGTGCCAGCAGCTTAGAAGTGGTGACCGCTAGCTCTGGAAACACCATATATTTT. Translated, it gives CASSLEVVTASSGNTIYF.

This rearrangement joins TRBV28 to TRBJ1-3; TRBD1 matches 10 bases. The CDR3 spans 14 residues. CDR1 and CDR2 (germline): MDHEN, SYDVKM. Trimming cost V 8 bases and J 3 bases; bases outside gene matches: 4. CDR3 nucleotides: TGTGCCAGCTGGGACAGGGGTTATGGAAACACCATATATTTT. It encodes CASWDRGYGNTIYF.

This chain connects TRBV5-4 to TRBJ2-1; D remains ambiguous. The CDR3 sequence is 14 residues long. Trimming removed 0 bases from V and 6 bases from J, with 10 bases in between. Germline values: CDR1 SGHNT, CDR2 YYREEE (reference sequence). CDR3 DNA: TGTGCCAGCAGCTTGGTTCCGGGTTCCAATGAGCAGTTCTTC. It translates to CASSLVPGSNEQFF.